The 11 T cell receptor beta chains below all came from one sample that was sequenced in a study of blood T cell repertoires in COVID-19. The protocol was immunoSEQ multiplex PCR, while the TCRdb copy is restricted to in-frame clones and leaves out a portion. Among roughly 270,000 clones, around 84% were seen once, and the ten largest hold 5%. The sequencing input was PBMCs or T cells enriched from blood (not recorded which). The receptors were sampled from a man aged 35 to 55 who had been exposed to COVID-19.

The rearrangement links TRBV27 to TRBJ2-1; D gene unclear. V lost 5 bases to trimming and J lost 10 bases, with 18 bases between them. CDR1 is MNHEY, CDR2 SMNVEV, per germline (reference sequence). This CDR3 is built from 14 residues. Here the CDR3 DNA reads TGTGCCAGCAGTATTCACCCGCGGATGAGGGAGCAGTTCTTC. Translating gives CASSIHPRMREQFF.

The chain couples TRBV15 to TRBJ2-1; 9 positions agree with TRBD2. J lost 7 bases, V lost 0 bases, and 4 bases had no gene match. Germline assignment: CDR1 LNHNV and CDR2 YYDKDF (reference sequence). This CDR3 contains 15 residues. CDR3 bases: TGTGCCACCAGCAGAGAGAAGAGCGGGAGGAATGAGCAGTTCTTC. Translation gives CATSREKSGRNEQFF.

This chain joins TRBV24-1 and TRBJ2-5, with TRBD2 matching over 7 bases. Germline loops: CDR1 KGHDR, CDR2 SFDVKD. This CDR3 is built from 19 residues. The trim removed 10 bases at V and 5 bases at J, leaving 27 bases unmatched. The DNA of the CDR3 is TGTGCCACTACGCTCGGTGCTTCGCGGGAGACGTCGTTGCGGGAGACCCAGTACTTC. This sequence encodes CATTLGASRETSLRETQYF.

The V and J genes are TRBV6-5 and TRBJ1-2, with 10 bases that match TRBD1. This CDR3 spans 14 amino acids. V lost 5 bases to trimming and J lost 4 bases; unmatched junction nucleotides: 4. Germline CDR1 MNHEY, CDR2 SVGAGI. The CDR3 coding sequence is TGTGCCAGCAGTCCAAGGACAGGGGGCTATGGCTACACCTTC. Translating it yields CASSPRTGGYGYTF.

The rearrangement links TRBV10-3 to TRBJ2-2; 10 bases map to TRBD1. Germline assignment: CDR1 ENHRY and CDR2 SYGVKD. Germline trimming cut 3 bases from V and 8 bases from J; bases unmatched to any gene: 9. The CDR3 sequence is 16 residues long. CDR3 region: CAISDKGQGDEGELFF. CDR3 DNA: TGTGCCATCAGTGATAAAGGACAGGGGGATGAGGGGGAGCTGTTTTTT.

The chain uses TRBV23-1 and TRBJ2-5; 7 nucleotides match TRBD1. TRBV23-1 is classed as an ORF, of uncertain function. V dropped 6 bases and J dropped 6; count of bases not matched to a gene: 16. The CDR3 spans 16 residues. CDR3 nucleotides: TGCGCCAGCAGACACAATGTGCTGGGACAGCTAAAGACCCAGTACTTC. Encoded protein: CASRHNVLGQLKTQYF.

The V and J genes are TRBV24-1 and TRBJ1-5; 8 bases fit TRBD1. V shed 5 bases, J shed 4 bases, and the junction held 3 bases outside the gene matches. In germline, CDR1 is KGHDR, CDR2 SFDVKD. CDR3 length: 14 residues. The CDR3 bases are TGTGCCACCAGTGGCGACAGGGGTAATCAGCCCCAGCATTTT. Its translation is CATSGDRGNQPQHF.

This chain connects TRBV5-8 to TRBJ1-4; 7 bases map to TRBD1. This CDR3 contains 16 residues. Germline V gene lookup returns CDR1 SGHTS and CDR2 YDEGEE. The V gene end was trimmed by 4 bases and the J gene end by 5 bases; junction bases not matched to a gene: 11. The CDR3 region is CASSARQGRGNEKLFF. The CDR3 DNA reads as TGTGCCAGCAGCGCCAGACAGGGAAGGGGGAATGAAAAACTGTTTTTT.

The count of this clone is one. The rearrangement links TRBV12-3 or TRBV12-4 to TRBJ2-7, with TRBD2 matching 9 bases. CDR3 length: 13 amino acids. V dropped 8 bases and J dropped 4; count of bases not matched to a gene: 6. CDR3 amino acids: CASGLAGAYEQYF. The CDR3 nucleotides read TGTGCCAGCGGGTTAGCGGGAGCTTACGAGCAGTACTTC.

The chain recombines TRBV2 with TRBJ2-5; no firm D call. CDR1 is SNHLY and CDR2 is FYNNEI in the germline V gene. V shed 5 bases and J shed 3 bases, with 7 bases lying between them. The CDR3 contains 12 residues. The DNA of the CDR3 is TGTGCCAGCAGTTCCGTAGAAGAGACCCAGTACTTC. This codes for CASSSVEETQYF.

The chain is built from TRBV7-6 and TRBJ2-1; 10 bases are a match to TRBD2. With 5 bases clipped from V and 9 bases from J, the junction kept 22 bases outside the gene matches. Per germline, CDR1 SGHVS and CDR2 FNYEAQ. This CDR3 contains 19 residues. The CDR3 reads CASSPGGLAFRIRQGEQFF. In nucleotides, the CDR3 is TGTGCCAGCAGCCCGGGGGGACTAGCGTTCCGAATTCGCCAGGGTGAGCAGTTCTTC.